Below, 11 T cell receptor beta chains from the same sample are listed, as sequenced in a study of cytomegalovirus exposure and HLA in healthy donors. This PCR relied on a set of 60 Vbeta primers and 13 Jbeta primers. Sequencing was performed with immunoSEQ multiplex PCR; in TCRdb, only in-frame clones are kept and a portion is missing. Among about 140,000 clones, roughly three fifths were seen once, and the ten largest hold less than 2%. Sequencing was performed on PBMCs. The receptors stem from a male donor in good health and CMV-seronegative.

V usage is TRBV2 and J usage is TRBJ1-5; no firm D call. V was trimmed by 4 bases and J by 0 bases, leaving 7 bases between them. CDR1 is SNHLY and CDR2 is FYNNEI in the germline V gene. The CDR3 is 14 amino acids. CDR3 nucleotides: TGTGCCAGCAGTGGCGGAAATAGCAATCAGCCCCAGCATTTT. Translating it yields CASSGGNSNQPQHF.

The chain is built from TRBV7-8 and TRBJ1-2; 7 bases match TRBD1. V was clipped by 0 bases and J by 4 bases; unmatched bases: 5. The CDR3 is 15 residues long. Germline V CDR1 and CDR2: SGHVS, FQNEAQ. Here the CDR3 reads CASSLAGDRAYGYTF. Here the CDR3 DNA reads TGTGCCAGCAGCTTAGCCGGCGACAGGGCCTATGGCTACACCTTC.

The chain has TRBV7-2 and TRBJ2-7; 9 positions agree with TRBD2. This CDR3 has 17 residues. Germline values: CDR1 SGHTA, CDR2 FQGNSA. V dropped 1 base and J dropped 4; count of bases not matched to a gene: 11. In DNA, the CDR3 is TGTGCCAGCAGCTTAGTCAGCGGGGGGACCGGTTCTTACGAGCAGTACTTC. Its protein product is CASSLVSGGTGSYEQYF.

The V call is TRBV27, the J call TRBJ1-2; TRBD1 matches 7 bases. Germline loops: CDR1 MNHEY, CDR2 SMNVEV (reference sequence). This CDR3 contains 13 residues. With 5 bases clipped from V and 7 bases from J, the junction kept 7 bases outside the gene matches. The chain's CDR3 is CASSPNRGGGYTF. The CDR3 DNA sequence: TGTGCCAGCAGTCCAAACAGGGGCGGTGGCTACACCTTC.

This clone was seen only a few times. This chain uses TRBV6-6 with TRBJ2-3; maybe TRBD1 (6 bases). The CDR3 sequence is 15 residues long. In germline, CDR1 is MNHNY, CDR2 SVGAGI (reference sequence). Trimming removed 2 bases at V and 6 bases at J, with 15 bases between. CDR3 sequence: CASSYGDNLFDTQYF. The CDR3 DNA reads TGTGCCAGCAGTTACGGGGACAACCTTTTTGATACGCAGTATTTT.

CDR3 in DNA: TGCGCCAGCAGCCAAGACGGGACAGGGGCATCCTACGAGCAGTACTTC. Protein: CASSQDGTGASYEQYF. The chain employs TRBV4-1 and TRBJ2-7; 10 nucleotides align to TRBD1. J lost 1 base, V lost 0 bases, and 3 bases had no gene match. CDR1 is MGHRA, CDR2 YSYEKL, per germline. This CDR3 contains 16 residues.

This clone was recorded once. CDR3 DNA: TGTGCCACCAGCAGAGACCCCGGTGAAAAACTGTTTTTT. It specifies CATSRDPGEKLFF. The gene calls are TRBV15 and TRBJ1-4; D gene uncertain. V was cut by 0 bases and J by 7 bases, with 6 bases left in between. CDR3 length: 13 amino acids. CDR1 LNHNV and CDR2 YYDKDF come from the germline V gene (reference sequence).

This clone turned up a few times. J is TRBJ2-7 and V is TRBV2, with D perhaps TRBD1 (6 bases). CDR1 and CDR2 from the germline V gene are SNHLY and FYNNEI. This CDR3 contains 14 residues. The germline V and J ends were trimmed by 3 bases and 1 base, with 10 bases remaining between them. In DNA, the CDR3 is TGTGCCAGCAGTGAGGTAACAGGGTCCTACGAGCAGTACTTC. Protein: CASSEVTGSYEQYF.

This chain uses TRBV11-2 with TRBJ1-3; D remains unclear. Germline CDR1 and CDR2: SGHAT and FQNNGV. The CDR3 totals 13 residues. V was clipped by 5 bases and J by 0 bases, with 5 bases between them. The CDR3 reads CASSPISGNTIYF. CDR3 nucleotides: TGTGCCAGCAGCCCAATCTCTGGAAACACCATATATTTT. Full variable domain (missing parts from reference TRBV11-2 and TRBJ1-3): EAGVAQSPRYKIIEKRQSVAFWCNPISGHATLYWYQQILGQGPKLLIQFQNNGVVDDSQLPKDRFSAERLKGVDSTLKIQPAKLEDSAVYLCASSPISGNTIYFGEGSWLTVV.

The chain has TRBV28 and TRBJ1-1; D remains ambiguous. Trimming shortened V by 5 bases and J by 0 bases, and 7 bases separated the two germline ends. There are 13 residues in the CDR3. Germline lookup yields CDR1 MDHEN and CDR2 SYDVKM. The CDR3 DNA follows: TGTGCCAGCAGTCCCGGTATGAACACTGAAGCTTTCTTT. Translated: CASSPGMNTEAFF.

This clone was observed a few times. The rearrangement links TRBV2 to TRBJ1-5; possibly TRBD1 for D (6 bases). The germline gives CDR1 SNHLY, CDR2 FYNNEI. This CDR3 has 14 amino acids. With 5 bases removed from V and 7 bases from J, the gap between germline ends came to 15 bases. The CDR3 protein is CASSPEDSLQPQHF. In nucleotides, the CDR3 is TGTGCCAGCAGTCCCGAGGACAGCCTCCAGCCCCAGCATTTT.